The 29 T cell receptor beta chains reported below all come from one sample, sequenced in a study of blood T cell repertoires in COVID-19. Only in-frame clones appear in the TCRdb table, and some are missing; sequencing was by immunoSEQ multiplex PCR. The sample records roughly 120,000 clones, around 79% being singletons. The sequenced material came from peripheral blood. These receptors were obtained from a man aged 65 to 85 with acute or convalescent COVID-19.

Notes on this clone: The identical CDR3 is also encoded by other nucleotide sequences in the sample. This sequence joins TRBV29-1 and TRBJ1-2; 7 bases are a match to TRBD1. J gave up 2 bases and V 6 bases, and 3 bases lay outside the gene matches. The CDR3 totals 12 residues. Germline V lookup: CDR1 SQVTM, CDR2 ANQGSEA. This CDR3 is CSVGGQNYGYTF. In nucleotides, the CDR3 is TGCAGCGTGGGGGGACAGAACTATGGCTACACCTTC.

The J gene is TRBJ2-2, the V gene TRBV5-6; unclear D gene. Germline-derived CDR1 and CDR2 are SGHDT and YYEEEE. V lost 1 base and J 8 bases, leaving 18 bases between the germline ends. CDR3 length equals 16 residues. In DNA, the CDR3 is TGTGCCAGCAGCTTGCGCGCGGCGCTCGATAAGGGGGAGCTGTTTTTT. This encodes CASSLRAALDKGELFF.

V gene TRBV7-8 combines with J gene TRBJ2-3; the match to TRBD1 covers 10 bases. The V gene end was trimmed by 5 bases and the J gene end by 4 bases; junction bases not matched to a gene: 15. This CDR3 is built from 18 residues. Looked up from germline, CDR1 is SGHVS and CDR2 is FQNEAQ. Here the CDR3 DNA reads TGTGCCAGCAGCCGGCCCGCCCCGGGACAGGGGATTTCAGATACGCAGTATTTT. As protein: CASSRPAPGQGISDTQYF.

CDR3 bases: TGTGCCAGCAGCTTGGTGGGGGCCACTAATGAAAAACTGTTTTTT. Its protein product is CASSLVGATNEKLFF. This chain joins TRBV5-6 and TRBJ1-4; perhaps TRBD1 as D (6 bases). The CDR3 runs to 15 residues. Between the trimmed V and J ends, which lost 0 bases and 2 bases, there was a span of 8 bases. CDR1 is SGHDT and CDR2 is YYEEEE in the germline V gene. Variable domain in full (rest from reference TRBV5-6 and TRBJ1-4): DAGVTQSPTHLIKTRGQQVTLRCSPKSGHDTVSWYQQALGQGPQFIFQYYEEEERQRGNFPDRFSGHQFPNYSSELNVNALLLGDSALYLCASSLVGATNEKLFFGSGTQLSVL.

The CDR3 reads CASRAGTGVINEQFF. CDR3 nucleotides: TGTGCCAGCAGAGCCGGGACAGGGGTAATCAATGAGCAGTTCTTC. The chain links TRBV2 to TRBJ2-1, with TRBD1 matching over 10 bases. V lost 6 bases, J lost 6 bases, and 8 bases stayed unmatched. There are 15 residues in the CDR3. The germline gives CDR1 SNHLY, CDR2 FYNNEI. Looking up the rest from reference TRBV2 and TRBJ2-1 gives the full variable domain: EPEVTQTPSHQVTQMGQEVILRCVPISNHLYFYWYRQILGQKVEFLVSFYNNEISEKSEIFDDQFSVERPDGSNFTLKIRSTKLEDSAMYFCASRAGTGVINEQFFGPGTRLTVL.

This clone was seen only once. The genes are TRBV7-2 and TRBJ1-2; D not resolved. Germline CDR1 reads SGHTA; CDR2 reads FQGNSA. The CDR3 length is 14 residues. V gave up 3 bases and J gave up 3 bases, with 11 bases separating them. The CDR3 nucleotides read TGTGCCAGCAGCTTCCTCGGCGGCCACTATGGCTACACCTTC. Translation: CASSFLGGHYGYTF.

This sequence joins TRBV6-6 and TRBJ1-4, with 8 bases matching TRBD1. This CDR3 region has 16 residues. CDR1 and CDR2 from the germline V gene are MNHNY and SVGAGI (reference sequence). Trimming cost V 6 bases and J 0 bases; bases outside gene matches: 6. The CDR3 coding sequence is TGTGCCAGCAGAGGCGACAGGGGCGCAACTAATGAAAAACTGTTTTTT. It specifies CASRGDRGATNEKLFF.

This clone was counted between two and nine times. The CDR3 here is CAISEGQETNEKLFF. CDR3 coding DNA: TGTGCCATCAGTGAGGGACAGGAAACTAATGAAAAACTGTTTTTT. The V gene is TRBV10-3, the J gene TRBJ1-4; 7 bases agree with TRBD1. Germline lookup yields CDR1 ENHRY and CDR2 SYGVKD. Trimming at V came to 2 bases and at J to 1 base, leaving 1 base not matched to a gene. CDR3 length: 15 amino acids.

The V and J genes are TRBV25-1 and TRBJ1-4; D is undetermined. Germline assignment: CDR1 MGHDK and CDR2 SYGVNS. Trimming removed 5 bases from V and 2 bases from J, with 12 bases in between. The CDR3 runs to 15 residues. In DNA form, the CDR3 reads TGTGCCAGCAGTTTTTCCGGGATCACTAATGAAAAACTGTTTTTT. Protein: CASSFSGITNEKLFF.

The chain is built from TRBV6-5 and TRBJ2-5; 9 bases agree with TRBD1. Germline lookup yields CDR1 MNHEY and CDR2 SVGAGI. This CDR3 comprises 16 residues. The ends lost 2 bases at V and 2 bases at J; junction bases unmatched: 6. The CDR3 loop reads CASSYRAQGAQETQYF. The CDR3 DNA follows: TGTGCCAGCAGTTACCGGGCACAGGGGGCGCAAGAGACCCAGTACTTC.

CDR3 sequence: CASSSYRRGAPDTQYF. As DNA, the CDR3 is TGCGCCAGCAGCTCGTACCGGCGGGGAGCCCCAGATACGCAGTATTTT. The chain has TRBV5-1 and TRBJ2-3; the D gene is possibly TRBD2 (6 bases). The CDR3 consists of 16 residues. Germline assignment: CDR1 SGHRS and CDR2 YFSETQ. V was clipped by 3 bases and J by 4 bases, with 18 bases between them.

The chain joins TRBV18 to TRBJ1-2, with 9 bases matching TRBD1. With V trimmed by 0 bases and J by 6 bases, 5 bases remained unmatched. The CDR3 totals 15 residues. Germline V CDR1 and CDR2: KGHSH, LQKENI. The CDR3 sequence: CASSPPGQGGHGYTF. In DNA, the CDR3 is TGTGCCAGCTCACCACCGGGACAGGGAGGCCATGGCTACACCTTC.

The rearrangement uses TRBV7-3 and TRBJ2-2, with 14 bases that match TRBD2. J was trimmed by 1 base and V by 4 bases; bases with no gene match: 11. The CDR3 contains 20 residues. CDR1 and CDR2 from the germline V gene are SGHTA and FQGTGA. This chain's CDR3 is CASSSFTGTSGGRNTGELFF. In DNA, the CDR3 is TGTGCCAGCAGCTCCTTCACCGGGACTAGCGGGGGCCGGAACACCGGGGAGCTGTTTTTT.

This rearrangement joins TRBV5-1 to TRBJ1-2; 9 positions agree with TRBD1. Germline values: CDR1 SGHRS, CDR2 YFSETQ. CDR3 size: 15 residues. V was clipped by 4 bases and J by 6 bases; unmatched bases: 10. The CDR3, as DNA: TGCGCCAGCAGCCCCCGACAGGGGGAAGTTGATGGCTACACCTTC. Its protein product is CASSPRQGEVDGYTF.

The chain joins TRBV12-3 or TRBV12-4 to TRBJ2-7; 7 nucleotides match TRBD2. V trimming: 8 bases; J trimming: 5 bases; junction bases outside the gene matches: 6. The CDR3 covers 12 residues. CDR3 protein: CASQSGGNEQYF. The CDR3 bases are TGTGCCAGCCAGTCGGGGGGAAACGAGCAGTACTTC.

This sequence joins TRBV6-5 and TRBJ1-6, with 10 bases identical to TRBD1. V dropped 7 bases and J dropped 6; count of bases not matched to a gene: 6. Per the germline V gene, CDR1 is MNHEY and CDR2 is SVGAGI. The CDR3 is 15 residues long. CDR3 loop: CASTTRDRGNSPLHF. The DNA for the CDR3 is TGTGCCAGCACCACCCGGGACAGGGGTAATTCACCCCTCCACTTT.

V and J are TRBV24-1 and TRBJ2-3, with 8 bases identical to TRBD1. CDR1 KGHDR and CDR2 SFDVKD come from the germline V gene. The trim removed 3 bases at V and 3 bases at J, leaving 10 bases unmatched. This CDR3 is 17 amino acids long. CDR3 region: CATSDHNWDRMTDTQYF. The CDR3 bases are TGTGCCACCAGTGATCACAACTGGGACAGGATGACAGATACGCAGTATTTT.

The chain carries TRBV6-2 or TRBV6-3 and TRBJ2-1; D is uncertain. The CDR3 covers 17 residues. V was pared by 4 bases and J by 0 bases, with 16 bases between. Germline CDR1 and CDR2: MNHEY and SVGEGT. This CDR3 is CASSSLSAASSYNEQFF. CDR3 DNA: TGTGCCAGCAGTTCCCTCTCTGCAGCTAGCTCCTACAATGAGCAGTTCTTC.

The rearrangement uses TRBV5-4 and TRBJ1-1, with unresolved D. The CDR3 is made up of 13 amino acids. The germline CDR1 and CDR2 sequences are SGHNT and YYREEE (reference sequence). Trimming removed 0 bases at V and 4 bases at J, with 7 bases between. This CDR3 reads CASSLDSVTEAFF. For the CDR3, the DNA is TGTGCCAGCAGCTTGGACTCGGTCACTGAAGCTTTCTTT. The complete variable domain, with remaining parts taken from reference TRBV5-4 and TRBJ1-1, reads ETGVTQSPTHLIKTRGQQVTLRCSSQSGHNTVSWYQQALGQGPQFIFQYYREEENGRGNFPPRFSGLQFPNYSSELNVNALELDDSALYLCASSLDSVTEAFFGQGTRLTVV.

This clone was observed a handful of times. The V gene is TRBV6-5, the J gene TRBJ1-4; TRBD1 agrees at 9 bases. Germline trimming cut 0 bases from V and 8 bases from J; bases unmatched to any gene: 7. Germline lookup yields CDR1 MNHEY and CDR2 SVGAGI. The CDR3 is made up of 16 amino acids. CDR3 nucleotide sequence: TGTGCCAGCAGTTACTCCCGGACAGGGGCAAGCGAAAAACTGTTTTTT. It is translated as CASSYSRTGASEKLFF.

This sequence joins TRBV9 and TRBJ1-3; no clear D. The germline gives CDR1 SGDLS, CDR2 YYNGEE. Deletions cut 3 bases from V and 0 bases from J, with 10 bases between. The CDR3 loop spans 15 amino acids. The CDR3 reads CASSAGLRSGNTIYF. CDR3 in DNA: TGTGCCAGCAGCGCAGGACTGCGCTCTGGAAACACCATATATTTT.

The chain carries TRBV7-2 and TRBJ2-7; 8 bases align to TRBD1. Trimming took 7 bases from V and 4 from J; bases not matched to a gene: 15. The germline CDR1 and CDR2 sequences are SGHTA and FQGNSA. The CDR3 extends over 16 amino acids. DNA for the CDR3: TGTGCCAGCACCCGGGGCCTCAGCCAGGGGGCTTACGAGCAGTACTTC. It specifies CASTRGLSQGAYEQYF.

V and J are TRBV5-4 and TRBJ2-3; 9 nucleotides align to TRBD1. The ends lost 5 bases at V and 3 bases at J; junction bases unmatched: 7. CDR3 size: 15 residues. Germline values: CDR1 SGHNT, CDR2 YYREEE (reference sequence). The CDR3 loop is CASSRGTGKTDTQYF. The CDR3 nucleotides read TGTGCCAGCAGTCGAGGGACAGGGAAGACAGATACGCAGTATTTT. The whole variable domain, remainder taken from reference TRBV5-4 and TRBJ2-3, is ETGVTQSPTHLIKTRGQQVTLRCSSQSGHNTVSWYQQALGQGPQFIFQYYREEENGRGNFPPRFSGLQFPNYSSELNVNALELDDSALYLCASSRGTGKTDTQYFGPGTRLTVL.

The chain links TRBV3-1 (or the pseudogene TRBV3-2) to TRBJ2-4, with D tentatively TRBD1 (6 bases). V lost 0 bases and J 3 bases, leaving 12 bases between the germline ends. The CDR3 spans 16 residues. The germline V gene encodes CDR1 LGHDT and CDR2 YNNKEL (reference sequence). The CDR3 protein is CASSQEFTGIKNIQYF. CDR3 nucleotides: TGTGCCAGCAGCCAAGAATTCACAGGGATCAAAAACATTCAGTACTTC.

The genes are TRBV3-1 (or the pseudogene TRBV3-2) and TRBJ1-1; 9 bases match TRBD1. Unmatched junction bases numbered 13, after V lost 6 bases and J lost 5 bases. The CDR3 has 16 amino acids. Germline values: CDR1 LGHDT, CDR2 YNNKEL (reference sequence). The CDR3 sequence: CASRPIPGQGETEAFF. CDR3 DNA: TGTGCCAGCAGGCCTATTCCGGGACAGGGAGAGACTGAAGCTTTCTTT.

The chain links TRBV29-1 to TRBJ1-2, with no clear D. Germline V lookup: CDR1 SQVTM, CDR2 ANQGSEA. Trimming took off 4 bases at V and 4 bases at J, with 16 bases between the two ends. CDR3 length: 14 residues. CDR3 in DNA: TGCAGCGTTGCTGTATCGAGGAACCTCTATGGCTACACCTTC. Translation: CSVAVSRNLYGYTF.

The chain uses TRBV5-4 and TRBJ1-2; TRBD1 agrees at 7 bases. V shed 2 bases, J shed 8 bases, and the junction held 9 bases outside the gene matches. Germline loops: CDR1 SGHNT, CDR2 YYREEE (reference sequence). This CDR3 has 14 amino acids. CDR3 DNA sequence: TGTGCCAGCAGCTTTAGGGACAGAGAGCGGGGCTACACCTTC. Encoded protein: CASSFRDRERGYTF.

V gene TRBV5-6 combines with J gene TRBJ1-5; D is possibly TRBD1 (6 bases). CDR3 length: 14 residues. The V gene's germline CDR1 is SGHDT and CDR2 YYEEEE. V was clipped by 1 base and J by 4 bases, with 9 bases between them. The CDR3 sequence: CASSLFQGNQPQHF. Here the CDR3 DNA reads TGTGCCAGCAGCTTGTTCCAGGGGAATCAGCCCCAGCATTTT.

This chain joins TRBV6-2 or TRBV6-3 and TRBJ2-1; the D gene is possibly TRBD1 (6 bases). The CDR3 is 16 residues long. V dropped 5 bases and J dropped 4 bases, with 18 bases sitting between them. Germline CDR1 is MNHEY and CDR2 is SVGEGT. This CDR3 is CASSTRGGRTYNEQFF. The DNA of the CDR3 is TGTGCCAGCAGTACCCGAGGGGGAAGGACGTACAATGAGCAGTTCTTC.